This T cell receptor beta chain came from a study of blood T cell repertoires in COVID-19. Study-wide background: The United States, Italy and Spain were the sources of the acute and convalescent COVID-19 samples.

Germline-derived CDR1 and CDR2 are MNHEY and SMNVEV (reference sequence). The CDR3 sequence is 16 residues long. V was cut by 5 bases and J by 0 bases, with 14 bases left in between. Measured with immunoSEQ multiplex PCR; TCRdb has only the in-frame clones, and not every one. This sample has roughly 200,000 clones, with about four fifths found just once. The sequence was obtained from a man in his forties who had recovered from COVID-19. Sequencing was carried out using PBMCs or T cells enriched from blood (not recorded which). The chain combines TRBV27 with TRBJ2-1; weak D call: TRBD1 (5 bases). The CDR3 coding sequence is TGTGCCAGCAGTGGGGCAGGGTGGAGCTCCTACAATGAGCAGTTCTTC. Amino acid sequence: CASSGAGWSSYNEQFF.